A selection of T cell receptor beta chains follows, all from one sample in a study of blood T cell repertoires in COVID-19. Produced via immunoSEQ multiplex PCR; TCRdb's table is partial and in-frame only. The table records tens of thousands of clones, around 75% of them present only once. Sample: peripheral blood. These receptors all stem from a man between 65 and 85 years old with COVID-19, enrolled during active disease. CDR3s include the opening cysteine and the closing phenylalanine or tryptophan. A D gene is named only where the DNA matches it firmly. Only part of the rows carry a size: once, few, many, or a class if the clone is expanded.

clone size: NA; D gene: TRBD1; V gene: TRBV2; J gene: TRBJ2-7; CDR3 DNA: TGTGCCAGCAGGACAGGGTACGAGCAGTACTTC; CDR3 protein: CASRTGYEQYF
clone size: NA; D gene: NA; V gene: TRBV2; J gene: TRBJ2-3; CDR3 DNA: TGTGCCAGCAGTGAAGTCGGGGAAATAACAGATACGCAGTATTTT; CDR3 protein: CASSEVGEITDTQYF
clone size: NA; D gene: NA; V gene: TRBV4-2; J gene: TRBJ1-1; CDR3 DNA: TGTGCCAGCAGCCATTTAACGGGGGTGAACACTGAAGCTTTCTTT; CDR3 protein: CASSHLTGVNTEAFF
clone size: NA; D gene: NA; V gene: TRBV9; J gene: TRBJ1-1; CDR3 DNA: TGTGCCAGCCGCGGGGGGGGGACCCCCGGCGGGACTGAAGCTTTCTTT; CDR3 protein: CASRGGGTPGGTEAFF
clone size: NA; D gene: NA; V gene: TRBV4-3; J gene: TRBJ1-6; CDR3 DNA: TGCGCCAGCAGCCAAGACAGAGGGAATTCACCCCTCCACTTT; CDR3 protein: CASSQDRGNSPLHF
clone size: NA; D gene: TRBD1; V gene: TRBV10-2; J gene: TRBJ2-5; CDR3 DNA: TGCGCCAGCACAGGGGGCGTGGAGACCCAGTACTTC; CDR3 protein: CASTGGVETQYF
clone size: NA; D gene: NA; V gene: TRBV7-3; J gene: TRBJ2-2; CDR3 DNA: TGTGCCAGCAGCTTGCAGGCGGGCACCGGGGAGCTGTTTTTT; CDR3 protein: CASSLQAGTGELFF
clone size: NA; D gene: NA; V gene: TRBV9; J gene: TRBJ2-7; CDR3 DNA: TGTGCCAGCAGCGTAGGCGGCCCAACCCCCTACGAGCAGTACTTC; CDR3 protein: CASSVGGPTPYEQYF
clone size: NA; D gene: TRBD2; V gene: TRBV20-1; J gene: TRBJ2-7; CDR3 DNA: TGCAGTGCTAGTGGGACTAGCGGGGGGACTGGGTACGAGCAGTACTTC; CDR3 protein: CSASGTSGGTGYEQYF
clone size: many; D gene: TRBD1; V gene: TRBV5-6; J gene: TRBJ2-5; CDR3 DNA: TGTGCCAGCAGCGGAATGACAGGGATCCAAGAGACCCAGTACTTC; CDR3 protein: CASSGMTGIQETQYF
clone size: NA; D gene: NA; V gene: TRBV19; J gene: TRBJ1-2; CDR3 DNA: TGTGCCAGTAGTACCCCCGGAGGGTCCGACTATGGCTACACCTTC; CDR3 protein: CASSTPGGSDYGYTF
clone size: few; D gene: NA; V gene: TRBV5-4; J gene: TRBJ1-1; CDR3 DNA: TGTGCCAGCAGCTTGGATATGACATCCACTGAAGCTTTCTTT; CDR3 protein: CASSLDMTSTEAFF
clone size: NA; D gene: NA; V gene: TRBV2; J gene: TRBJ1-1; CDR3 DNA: TGTGCCAGCAGTGGACAGGAGAACACTGAAGCTTTCTTT; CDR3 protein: CASSGQENTEAFF
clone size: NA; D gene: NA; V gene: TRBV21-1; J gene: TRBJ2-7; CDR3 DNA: TGTGCCAGCAGCAAAGCCGGGACAGCCTCCTACGAGCAGTACTTC; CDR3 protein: CASSKAGTASYEQYF
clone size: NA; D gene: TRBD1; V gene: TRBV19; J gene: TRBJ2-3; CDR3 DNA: TGTGCCACGATAGAGACAGGGGGAAGCACAGATACGCAGTATTTT; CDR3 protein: CATIETGGSTDTQYF
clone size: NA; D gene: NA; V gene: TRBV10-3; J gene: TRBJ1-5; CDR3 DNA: TGTGCCATCAGTGGAGGGCAGCTAGATCAGCCCCAGCATTTT; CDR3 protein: CAISGGQLDQPQHF
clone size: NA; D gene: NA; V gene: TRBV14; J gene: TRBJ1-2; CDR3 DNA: TGTGCCAGCAGTCCCGGGACATATGGCTACACCTTC; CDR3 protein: CASSPGTYGYTF
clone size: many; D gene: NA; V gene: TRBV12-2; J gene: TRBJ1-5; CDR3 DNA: TGTGCAAGTCGCTTAGAGGTGAGGTCGCCGGAGGATCAGCCCCAGCATTTT; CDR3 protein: CASRLEVRSPEDQPQHF
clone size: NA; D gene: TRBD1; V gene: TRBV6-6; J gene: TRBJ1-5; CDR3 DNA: TGTGCCAGCAGCACCGGGACAGGGACTAGCAATCAGCCCCAGCATTTT; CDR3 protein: CASSTGTGTSNQPQHF
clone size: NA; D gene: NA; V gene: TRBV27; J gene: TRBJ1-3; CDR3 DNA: TGTGCCAGCAGCTGGACAAGAAGAAACACCATATATTTT; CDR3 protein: CASSWTRRNTIYF